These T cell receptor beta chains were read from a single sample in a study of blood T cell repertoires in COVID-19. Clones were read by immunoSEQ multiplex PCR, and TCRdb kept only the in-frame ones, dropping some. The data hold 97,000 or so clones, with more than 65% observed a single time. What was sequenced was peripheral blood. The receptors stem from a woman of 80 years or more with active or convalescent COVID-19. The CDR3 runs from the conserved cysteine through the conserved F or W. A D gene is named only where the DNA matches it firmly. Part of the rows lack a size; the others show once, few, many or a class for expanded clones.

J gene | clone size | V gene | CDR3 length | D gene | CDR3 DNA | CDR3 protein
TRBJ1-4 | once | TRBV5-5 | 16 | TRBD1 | TGTGCCAGCAGCTCCGGACAGGGCCCAACTAATGAAAAACTGTTTTTT | CASSSGQGPTNEKLFF
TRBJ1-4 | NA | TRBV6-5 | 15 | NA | TGTGCCAGCAGTCAGACAGGCCGTTTTAATGAAAAACTGTTTTTT | CASSQTGRFNEKLFF
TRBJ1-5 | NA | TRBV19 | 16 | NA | TGTGCCAGTAGTACCTCCGGGAGGGGGGTCGGTCAGCCCCAGCATTTT | CASSTSGRGVGQPQHF
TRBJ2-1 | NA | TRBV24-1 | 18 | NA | TGTGCCACCAGTGACTCGACCCGGACAACATCCTCCTACAATGAGCAGTTCTTC | CATSDSTRTTSSYNEQFF
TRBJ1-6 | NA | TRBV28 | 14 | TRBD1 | TGTGCCAGCACCCCGGGACAGCTCAATTCACCCCTCCACTTT | CASTPGQLNSPLHF
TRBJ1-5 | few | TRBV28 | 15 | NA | TGTGCCAGCGTAAGGCAGGACTATAGCAATCAGCCCCAGCATTTT | CASVRQDYSNQPQHF
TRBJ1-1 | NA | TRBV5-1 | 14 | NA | TGTGCCAGCAGGCCGGGACATTTGAACACTGAAGCTTTCTTT | CASRPGHLNTEAFF
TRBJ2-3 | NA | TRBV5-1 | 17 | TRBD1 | TGCGCCAGCAGCTTGGGCCCGACAGGGAGTAGCACAGATACGCAGTATTTT | CASSLGPTGSSTDTQYF
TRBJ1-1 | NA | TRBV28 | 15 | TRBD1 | TGTGCCAGCAGTTTACCACAGGGGGCTGGCACTGAAGCTTTCTTT | CASSLPQGAGTEAFF
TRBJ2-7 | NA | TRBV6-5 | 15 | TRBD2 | TGTGCCAGCAGTAAGGGGACTAGCGGGAGCTACGAGCAGTACTTC | CASSKGTSGSYEQYF
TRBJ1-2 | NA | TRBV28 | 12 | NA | TGTGCCAGCAGTTTGGGGGGATATGGCTACACCTTC | CASSLGGYGYTF
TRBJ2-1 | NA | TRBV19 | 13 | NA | TGTGCCAGTAGTACCAATAGCTTCAATGAGCAGTTCTTC | CASSTNSFNEQFF
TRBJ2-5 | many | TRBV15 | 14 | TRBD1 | TGTGCCACCAGCCAGGGACAGGAGCAAGAGACCCAGTACTTC | CATSQGQEQETQYF
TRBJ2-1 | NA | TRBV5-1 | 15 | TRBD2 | TGCGCCAGCAGCTTGGGACCTAGCGGGGACAATGAGCAGTTCTTC | CASSLGPSGDNEQFF
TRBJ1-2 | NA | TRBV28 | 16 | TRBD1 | TGTGCCAGCAGTTTTGGGGGGAGCGGACAGGGCCATGGCTACACCTTC | CASSFGGSGQGHGYTF
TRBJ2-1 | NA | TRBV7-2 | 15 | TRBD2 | TGTGCCAGCAGCTTCAGCGGGAGTTCCTACAATGAGCAGTTCTTC | CASSFSGSSYNEQFF
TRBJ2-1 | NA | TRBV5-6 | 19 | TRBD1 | TGTGCCAGCAGGGACTACAGGGGGCGCGGGGGCCCATCCTACAATGAGCAGTTCTTC | CASRDYRGRGGPSYNEQFF
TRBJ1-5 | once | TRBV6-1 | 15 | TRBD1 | TGTGCCAGCAGTGAAGGGCAGGGGGGATGGCAGCCCCAGCATTTT | CASSEGQGGWQPQHF
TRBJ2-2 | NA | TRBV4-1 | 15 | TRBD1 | TGCGCCAGCAGGTGGGGCAGGGGGTACACCGGGGAGCTGTTTTTT | CASRWGRGYTGELFF
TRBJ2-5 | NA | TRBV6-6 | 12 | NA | TGTGCCAGCGCCTTCCGGGGGGAGACCCAGTACTTC | CASAFRGETQYF
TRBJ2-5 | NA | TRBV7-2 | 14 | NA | TGTGCCAGCAGCTTCCGACATATCCGAGAGACCCAGTACTTC | CASSFRHIRETQYF
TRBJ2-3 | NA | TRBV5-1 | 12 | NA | TGCGCCAGCAGCTTGGTCTCAGATACGCAGTATTTT | CASSLVSDTQYF
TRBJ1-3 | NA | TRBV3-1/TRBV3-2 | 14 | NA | TGTGCCAGCACCCTTTCCAACCTAGGAAACACCATATATTTT | CASTLSNLGNTIYF
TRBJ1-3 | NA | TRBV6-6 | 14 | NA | TGTGCCAGCAGCCCACAGGGCTCTGGAAACACCATATATTTT | CASSPQGSGNTIYF
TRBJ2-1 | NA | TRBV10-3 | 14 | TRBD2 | TGTGCCATCAGTACTAGCGGGAGTACTGATGAGCAGTTCTTC | CAISTSGSTDEQFF
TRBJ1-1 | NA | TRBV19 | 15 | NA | TGTGCCAGTAGTATAGAACCGGGGTTAAGAACTGAAGCTTTCTTT | CASSIEPGLRTEAFF
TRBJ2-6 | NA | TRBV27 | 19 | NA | TGTGCCAGCAGTTTGGCAGGGGCGGCCTACGGGGCTGGGGCCAACGTCCTGACTTTC | CASSLAGAAYGAGANVLTF
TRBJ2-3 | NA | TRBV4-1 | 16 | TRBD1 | TGCGCCAGCAGCCAAGTCGAACAGGGGGCCACAGATACGCAGTATTTT | CASSQVEQGATDTQYF
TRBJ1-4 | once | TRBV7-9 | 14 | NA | TGTGCCAGCAGCCCCTTGGCCGAGCGGGAAAAACTGTTTTTT | CASSPLAEREKLFF
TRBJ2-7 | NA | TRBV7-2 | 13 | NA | TGTGCCAGCAGCTCCATCCTAGTGGGCGAGCAGTACTTC | CASSSILVGEQYF
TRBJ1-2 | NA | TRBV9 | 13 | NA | TGTGCCAGCAGCGCCTCGACAGTCTATGGCTACACCTTC | CASSASTVYGYTF
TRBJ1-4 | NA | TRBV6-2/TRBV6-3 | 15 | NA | TGTGCCAGCAGTTGGAGGGCAGCCGCAGCAGAAAAACTGTTTTTT | CASSWRAAAAEKLFF
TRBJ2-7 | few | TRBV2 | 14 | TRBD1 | TGTGCCAGCAGGCGACAGGGGGCGTACTACGAGCAGTACTTC | CASRRQGAYYEQYF
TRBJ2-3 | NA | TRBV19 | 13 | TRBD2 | TGTGCCAGTAGTAGAGCGGGACCAGATACGCAGTATTTT | CASSRAGPDTQYF
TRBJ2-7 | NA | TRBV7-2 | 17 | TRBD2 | TGTGCCAGCAGCTCCCGGACTAGCGGGAGAGTAGACTACGAGCAGTACTTC | CASSSRTSGRVDYEQYF
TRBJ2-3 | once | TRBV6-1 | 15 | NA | TGTGCCAGCAGTGAAAAGAACAGGGTGCCAGATACGCAGTATTTT | CASSEKNRVPDTQYF
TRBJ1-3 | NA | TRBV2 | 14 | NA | TGTGCCAGCAGTGAAGCCAGCTCTGGAAACACCATATATTTT | CASSEASSGNTIYF
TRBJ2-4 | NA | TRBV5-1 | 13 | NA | TGCGCCAGCACCCCAGGTGATTCAAACATTCAGTACTTC | CASTPGDSNIQYF
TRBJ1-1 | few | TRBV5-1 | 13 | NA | TGCGCCAGCAGCTTGACGGGATACACTGAAGCTTTCTTT | CASSLTGYTEAFF
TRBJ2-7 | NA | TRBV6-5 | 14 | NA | TGTGCCAGCAGTTACGGGGGCACCCTCGCCGAGCAGTACTTC | CASSYGGTLAEQYF
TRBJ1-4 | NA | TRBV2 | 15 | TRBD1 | TGTGCCAGCAGTGAATGGGGGACAGGGGGTGAAAAACTGTTTTTT | CASSEWGTGGEKLFF
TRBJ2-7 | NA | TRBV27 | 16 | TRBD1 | TGTGCCAGCAGTCCCCTTCAGGGGGTTACGACTTACGAGCAGTACTTC | CASSPLQGVTTYEQYF
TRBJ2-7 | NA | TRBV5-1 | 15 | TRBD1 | TGCGCCAGCAACGCCGGGACAGGGAAAATCTACGAGCAGTACTTC | CASNAGTGKIYEQYF
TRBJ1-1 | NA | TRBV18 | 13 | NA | TGTGCCAGCTCACCACCTGCACAGTCTGAAGCTTTCTTT | CASSPPAQSEAFF
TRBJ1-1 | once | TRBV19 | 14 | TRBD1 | TGTGCCAGTAGTGGGGGACAGCAGAACACTGAAGCTTTCTTT | CASSGGQQNTEAFF
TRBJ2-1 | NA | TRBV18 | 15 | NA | TGTGCCAGCTCACCCGGAGAAGGATCCTACAATGAGCAGTTCTTC | CASSPGEGSYNEQFF
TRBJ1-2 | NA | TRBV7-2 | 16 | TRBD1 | TGTGCCAGCAGCTCCCGACAGGGGGCGGATAACTATGGCTACACCTTC | CASSSRQGADNYGYTF
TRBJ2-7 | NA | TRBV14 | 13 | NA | TGTGCCAGCAGCCAAGGATACGGGAACGAGCAGTACTTC | CASSQGYGNEQYF
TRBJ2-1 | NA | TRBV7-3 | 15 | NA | TGTGCCAGCAGCTTAAACGGTGGACAGTTCAATGAGCAGTTCTTC | CASSLNGGQFNEQFF
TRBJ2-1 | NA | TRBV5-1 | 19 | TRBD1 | TGCGCCAGCCCCTCCCCAGGGACAGGGGGCGCACTAGGGTACAATGAGCAGTTCTTC | CASPSPGTGGALGYNEQFF
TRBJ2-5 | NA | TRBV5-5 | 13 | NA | TGTGCCAGCAGCCCGCAGGGAAAAGAGACCCAGTACTTC | CASSPQGKETQYF
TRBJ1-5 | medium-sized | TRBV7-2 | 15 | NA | TGTGCCAGCAGCTCAACAGGGTACAGTGATCAGCCCCAGCATTTT | CASSSTGYSDQPQHF